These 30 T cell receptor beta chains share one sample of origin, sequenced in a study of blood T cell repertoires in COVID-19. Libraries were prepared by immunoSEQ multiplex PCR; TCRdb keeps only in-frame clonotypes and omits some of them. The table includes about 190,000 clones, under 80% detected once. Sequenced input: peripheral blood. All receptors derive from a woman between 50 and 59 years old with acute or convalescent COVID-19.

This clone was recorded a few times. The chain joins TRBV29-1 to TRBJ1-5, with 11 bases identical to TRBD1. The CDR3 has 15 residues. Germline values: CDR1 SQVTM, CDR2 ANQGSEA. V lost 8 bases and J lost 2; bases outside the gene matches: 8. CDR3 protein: CSPSGQGVRNQPQHF. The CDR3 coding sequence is TGCAGCCCGTCGGGACAGGGGGTGCGCAATCAGCCCCAGCATTTT.

The CDR3 nucleotides are TGTGCCAGTAGTCTCCGACCGGGACAGGGGACGAACACCGGGGAGCTGTTTTTT. This sequence encodes CASSLRPGQGTNTGELFF. J is TRBJ2-2 and V is TRBV19; 10 nucleotides match TRBD1. CDR3 length: 18 amino acids. CDR1 is LNHDA and CDR2 is SQIVND in the germline V gene (reference sequence). After removal of 5 bases from V and 0 bases from J, the junction contained 9 bases not matched to a gene.

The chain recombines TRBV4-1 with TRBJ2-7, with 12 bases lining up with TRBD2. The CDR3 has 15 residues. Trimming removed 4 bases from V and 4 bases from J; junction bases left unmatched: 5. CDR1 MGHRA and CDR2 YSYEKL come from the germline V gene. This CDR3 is CASSRGTSGQYEQYF. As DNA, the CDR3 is TGCGCCAGCAGCCGGGGGACTAGCGGGCAGTACGAGCAGTACTTC.

CDR3 loop: CSVVNSKNTEAFF. CDR3 in DNA: TGCAGCGTTGTTAACAGCAAGAACACTGAAGCTTTCTTT. This rearrangement joins TRBV29-1 to TRBJ1-1; D gene uncertain. CDR1 and CDR2 (germline): SQVTM, ANQGSEA. This CDR3 has 13 residues. V was shortened by 4 bases and J by 1 base, with 10 bases between the two germline ends.

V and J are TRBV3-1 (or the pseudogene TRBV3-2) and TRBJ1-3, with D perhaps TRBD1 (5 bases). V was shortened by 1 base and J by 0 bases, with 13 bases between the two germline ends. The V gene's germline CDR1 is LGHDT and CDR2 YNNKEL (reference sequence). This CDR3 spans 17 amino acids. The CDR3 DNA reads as TGTGCCAGCAGCCAAGCCGGTGGGGGGAGCTCTGGAAACACCATATATTTT. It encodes CASSQAGGGSSGNTIYF.

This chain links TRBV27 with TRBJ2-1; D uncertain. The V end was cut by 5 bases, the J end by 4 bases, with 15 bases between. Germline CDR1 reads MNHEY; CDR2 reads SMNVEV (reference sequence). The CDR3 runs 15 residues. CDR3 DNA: TGTGCCAGCAGTGAGTTGCCGCGCGCTTACAATGAGCAGTTCTTC. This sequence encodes CASSELPRAYNEQFF.

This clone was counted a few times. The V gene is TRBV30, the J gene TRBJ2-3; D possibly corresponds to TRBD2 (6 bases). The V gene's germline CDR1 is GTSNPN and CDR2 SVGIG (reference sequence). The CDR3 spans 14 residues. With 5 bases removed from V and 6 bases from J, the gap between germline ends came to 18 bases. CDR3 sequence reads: CAWDPGADGDTQYF. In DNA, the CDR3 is TGTGCCTGGGATCCGGGAGCAGACGGGGATACGCAGTATTTT.

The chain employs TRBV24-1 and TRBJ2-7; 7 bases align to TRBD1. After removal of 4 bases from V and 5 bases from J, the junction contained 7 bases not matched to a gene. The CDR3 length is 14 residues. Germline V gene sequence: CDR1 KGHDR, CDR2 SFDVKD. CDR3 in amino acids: CATSETGSDNEQYF. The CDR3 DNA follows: TGTGCCACCAGTGAGACAGGGTCTGACAACGAGCAGTACTTC.

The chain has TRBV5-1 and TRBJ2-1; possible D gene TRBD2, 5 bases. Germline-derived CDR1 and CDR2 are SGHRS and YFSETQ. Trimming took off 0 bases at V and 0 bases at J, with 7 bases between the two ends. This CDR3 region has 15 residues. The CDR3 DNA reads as TGCGCCAGCAGCTTGGTAGGGAGCTCCTACAATGAGCAGTTCTTC. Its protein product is CASSLVGSSYNEQFF.

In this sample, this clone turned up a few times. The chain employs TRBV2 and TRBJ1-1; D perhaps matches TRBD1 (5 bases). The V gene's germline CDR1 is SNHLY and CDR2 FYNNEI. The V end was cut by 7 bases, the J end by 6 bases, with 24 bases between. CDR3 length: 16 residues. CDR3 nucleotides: TGTGCCAGCATTCTCGGGACTCCTAATATCTCTCCTGAAGCTTTCTTT. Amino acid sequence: CASILGTPNISPEAFF. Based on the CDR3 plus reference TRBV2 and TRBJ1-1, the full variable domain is EPEVTQTPSHQVTQMGQEVILRCVPISNHLYFYWYRQILGQKVEFLVSFYNNEISEKSEIFDDQFSVERPDGSNFTLKIRSTKLEDSAMYFCASILGTPNISPEAFFGQGTRLTVV.

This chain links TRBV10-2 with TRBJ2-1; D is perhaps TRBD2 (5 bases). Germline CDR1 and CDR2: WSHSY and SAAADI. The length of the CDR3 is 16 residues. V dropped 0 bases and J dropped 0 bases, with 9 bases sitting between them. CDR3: CASSESRALSYNEQFF. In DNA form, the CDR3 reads TGCGCCAGCAGTGAGTCGAGGGCTCTCTCCTACAATGAGCAGTTCTTC.

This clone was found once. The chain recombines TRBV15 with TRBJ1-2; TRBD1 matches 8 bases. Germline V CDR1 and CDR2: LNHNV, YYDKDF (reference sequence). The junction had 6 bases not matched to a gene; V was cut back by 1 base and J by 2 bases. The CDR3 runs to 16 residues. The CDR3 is CATSRGPGGLNYGYTF. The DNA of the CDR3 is TGTGCCACCAGCAGAGGGCCAGGGGGCCTAAACTATGGCTACACCTTC.

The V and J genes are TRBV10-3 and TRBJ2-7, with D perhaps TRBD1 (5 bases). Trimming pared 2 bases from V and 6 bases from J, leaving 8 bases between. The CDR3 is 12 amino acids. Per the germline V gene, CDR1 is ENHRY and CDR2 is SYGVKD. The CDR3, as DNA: TGTGCCATCAGTGAGGAAAGGGGCGAGCAGTACTTC. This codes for CAISEERGEQYF.

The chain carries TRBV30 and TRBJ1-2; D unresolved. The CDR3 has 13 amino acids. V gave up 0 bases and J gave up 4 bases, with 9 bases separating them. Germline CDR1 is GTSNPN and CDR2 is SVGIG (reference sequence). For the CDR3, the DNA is TGTGCCTGGAGTGTACACAATACCTATGGCTACACCTTC. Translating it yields CAWSVHNTYGYTF.

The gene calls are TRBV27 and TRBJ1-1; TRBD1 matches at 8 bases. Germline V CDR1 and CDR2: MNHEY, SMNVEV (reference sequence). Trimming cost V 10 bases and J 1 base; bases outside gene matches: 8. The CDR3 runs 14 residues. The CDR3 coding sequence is TGTGCCACCGCGCGAGACAGGGGGAACACTGAAGCTTTCTTT. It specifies CATARDRGNTEAFF.

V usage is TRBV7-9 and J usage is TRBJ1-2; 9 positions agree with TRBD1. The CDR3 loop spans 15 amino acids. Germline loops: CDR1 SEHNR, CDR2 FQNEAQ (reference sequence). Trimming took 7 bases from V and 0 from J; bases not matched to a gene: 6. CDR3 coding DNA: TGTGCCAGCACCGGACAGGGGAGAGCTAACTATGGCTACACCTTC. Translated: CASTGQGRANYGYTF.

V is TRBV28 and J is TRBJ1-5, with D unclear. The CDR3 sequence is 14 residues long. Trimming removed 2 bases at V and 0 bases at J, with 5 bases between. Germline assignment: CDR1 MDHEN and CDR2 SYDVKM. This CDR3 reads CASSLEFSNQPQHF. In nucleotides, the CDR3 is TGTGCCAGCAGTTTAGAGTTTAGCAATCAGCCCCAGCATTTT.

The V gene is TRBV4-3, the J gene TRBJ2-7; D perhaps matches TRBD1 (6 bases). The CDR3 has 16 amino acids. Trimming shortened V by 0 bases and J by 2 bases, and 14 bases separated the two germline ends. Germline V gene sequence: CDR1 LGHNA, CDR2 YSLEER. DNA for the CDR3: TGCGCCAGCAGCCAAGATACAGGGAAAAGGGCCTACGAGCAGTACTTC. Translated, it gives CASSQDTGKRAYEQYF.

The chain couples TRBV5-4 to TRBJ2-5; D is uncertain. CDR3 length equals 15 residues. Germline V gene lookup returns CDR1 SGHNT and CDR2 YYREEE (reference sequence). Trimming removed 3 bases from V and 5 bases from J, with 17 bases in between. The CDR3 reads CASSSFSRREETQYF. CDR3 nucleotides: TGTGCCAGCAGCTCTTTTAGCCGGAGAGAGGAGACCCAGTACTTC.

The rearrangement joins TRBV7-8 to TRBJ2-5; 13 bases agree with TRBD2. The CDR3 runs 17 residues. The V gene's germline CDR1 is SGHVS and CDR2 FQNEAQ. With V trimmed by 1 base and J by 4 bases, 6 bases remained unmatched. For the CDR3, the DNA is TGTGCCAGCAGCTTAGGGGAACTAGCGGGAGGGGGAGAGACCCAGTACTTC. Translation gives CASSLGELAGGGETQYF.

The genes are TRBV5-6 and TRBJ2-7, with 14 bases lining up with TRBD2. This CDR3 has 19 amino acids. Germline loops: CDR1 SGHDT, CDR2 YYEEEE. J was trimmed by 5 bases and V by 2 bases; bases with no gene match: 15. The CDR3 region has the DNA TGTGCCAGCAGCTTCGTACGAGTTTTGGGACTAGCGGGGGTCGACGAGCAGTACTTC. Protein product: CASSFVRVLGLAGVDEQYF.

The CDR3 DNA reads as TGTGCCAGCAGCCTCTCTGGAAACACCATATATTTT. Residues: CASSLSGNTIYF. The chain has TRBV28 and TRBJ1-3; no firm D call. The CDR3 extends over 12 amino acids. The V gene's germline CDR1 is MDHEN and CDR2 SYDVKM. Trimming left V 6 bases short and J 0 bases short, with 3 bases between.

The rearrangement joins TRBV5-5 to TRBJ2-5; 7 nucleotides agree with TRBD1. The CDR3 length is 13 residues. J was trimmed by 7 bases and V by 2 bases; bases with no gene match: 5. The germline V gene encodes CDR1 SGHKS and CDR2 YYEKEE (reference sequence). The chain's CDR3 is CASSLGTEATQYF. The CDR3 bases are TGTGCCAGCAGCTTAGGGACAGAGGCGACCCAGTACTTC.

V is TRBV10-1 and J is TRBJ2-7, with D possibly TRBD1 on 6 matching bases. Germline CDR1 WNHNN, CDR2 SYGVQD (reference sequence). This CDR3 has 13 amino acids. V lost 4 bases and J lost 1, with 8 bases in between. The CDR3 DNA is TGCGCCAGCAGTGCCCAGGGGTCCTACGAGCAGTACTTC. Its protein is CASSAQGSYEQYF.

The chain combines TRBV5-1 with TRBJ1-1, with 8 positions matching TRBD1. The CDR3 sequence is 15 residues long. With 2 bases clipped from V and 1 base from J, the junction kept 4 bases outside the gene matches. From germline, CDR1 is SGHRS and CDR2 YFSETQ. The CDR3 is CASSFQGARNTEAFF. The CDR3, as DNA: TGCGCCAGCAGCTTCCAGGGGGCCCGGAACACTGAAGCTTTCTTT.

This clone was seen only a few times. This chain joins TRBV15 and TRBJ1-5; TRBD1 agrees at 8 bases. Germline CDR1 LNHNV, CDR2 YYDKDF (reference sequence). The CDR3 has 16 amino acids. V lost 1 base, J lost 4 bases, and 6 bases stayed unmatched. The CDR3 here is CATSRGDRSVNQPQHF. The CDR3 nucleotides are TGTGCCACCAGCAGAGGGGACAGGTCTGTGAATCAGCCCCAGCATTTT.

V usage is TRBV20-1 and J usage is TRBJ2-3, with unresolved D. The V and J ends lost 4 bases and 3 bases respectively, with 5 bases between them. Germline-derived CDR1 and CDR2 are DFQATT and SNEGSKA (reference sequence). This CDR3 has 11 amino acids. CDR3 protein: CSATSTDTQYF. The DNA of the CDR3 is TGCAGTGCTACCTCTACAGATACGCAGTATTTT.

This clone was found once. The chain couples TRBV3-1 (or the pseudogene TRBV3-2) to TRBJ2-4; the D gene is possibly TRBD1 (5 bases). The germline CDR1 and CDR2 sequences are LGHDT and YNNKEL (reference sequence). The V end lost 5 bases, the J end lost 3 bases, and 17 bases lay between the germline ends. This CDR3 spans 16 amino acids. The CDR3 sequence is CASSVQGLTDKNIQYF. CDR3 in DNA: TGTGCCAGCAGCGTTCAGGGCTTAACGGACAAAAACATTCAGTACTTC.

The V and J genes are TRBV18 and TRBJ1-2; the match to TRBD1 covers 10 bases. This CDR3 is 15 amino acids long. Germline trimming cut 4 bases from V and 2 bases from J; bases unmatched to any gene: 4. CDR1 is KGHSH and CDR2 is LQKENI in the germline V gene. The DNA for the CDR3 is TGTGCCAGCTCACAACCGGACAGGGGGAACTATGGCTACACCTTC. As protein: CASSQPDRGNYGYTF.

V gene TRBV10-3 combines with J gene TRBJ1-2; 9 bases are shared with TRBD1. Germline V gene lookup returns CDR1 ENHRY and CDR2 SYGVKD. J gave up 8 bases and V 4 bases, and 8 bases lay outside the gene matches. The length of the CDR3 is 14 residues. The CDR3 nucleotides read TGTGCCATCAGTGGGGGGAGACAGGGGGACGGCTACACCTTC. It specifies CAISGGRQGDGYTF.